This entry is about one T cell receptor beta chain. The same CDR3 arises from other DNA sequences in this sample as well. The sample comes from a study of blood T cell repertoires in COVID-19. On the study more broadly: Samples taken during acute and convalescent COVID-19 were collected in the United States, Italy and Spain. Sample material is recorded as cDNA or gDNA derived from T cells, B-cell-depleted T cells, or PBMCs.

Germline CDR1 is SGHDT and CDR2 is YYEEEE. The CDR3 is made up of 13 amino acids. Deletions cut 4 bases from V and 7 bases from J, with 12 bases between. Methods used by the authors: By means of reference gene primer amplification, nucleated cell counts were estimated. The protocol was immunoSEQ multiplex PCR, while the TCRdb copy is restricted to in-frame clones and leaves out a portion. That table supplies the V and J calls and clone size; D and trimming were determined from the DNA. Seen here are about 200,000 clones, approximately 84% observed once, and the top ten hold roughly 4.2%. The sequenced material came from peripheral blood. This chain connects TRBV5-6 to TRBJ1-5; the D gene is possibly TRBD1 (6 bases). The origin of this receptor is a man aged 50 or older with acute or convalescent COVID-19. The CDR3 DNA follows: TGTGCCAGCAGCGGGGGCGGGGGGCAGCCCCAGCATTTT. Its protein product is CASSGGGGQPQHF.